These 6 T cell receptor beta chains share one sample of origin, sequenced in a study of post-analysis software for immune sequencing data (dated by TCRdb to the mid-2010s). Points the paper makes about the study in general: Significantly higher frequencies in patients than in controls were found for roughly 5 TRBV segments, including TRBV5-6, TRBV5-1 and TRBV20-1.

Preparation of the library involved PCR. These reads were obtained on an Illumina HiSeq 2500. To reduce PCR and sequencing biases, unique molecular identifiers were built into the TCR beta cDNA libraries. TCRdb trimmed public reads at Q25 via fastp, called clones via MiXCR and kept in-frame beta chains. Identical CDR3 proteins give one entry, which carries the most common genes and DNA. This sample gives roughly 400,000 distinct CDR3 sequences in total; roughly 38% of them show up just once. The ten biggest clones cover 7.6% of the sample. Their specific antigens are unknown. Sequenced sample: blood. These receptors all stem from a girl aged 2-15 years with multiple sclerosis.

This rearrangement joins TRBV24-1 to TRBJ2-7; D is unresolved. Trimming took off 5 bases at V and 0 bases at J, with 4 bases between the two ends. CDR3 size: 12 residues. The V gene's germline CDR1 is KGHDR and CDR2 SFDVKD. CDR3 bases: TGTGCCACCAGTGGGGACTCCTACGAGCAGTACTTC. It codes for CATSGDSYEQYF.

This clonotype was picked up one time. The conserved closing phenylalanine or tryptophan is absent in this CDR3, likely reflecting a read error. This chain joins TRBV10-3 and TRBJ2-4; 9 bases are a match to TRBD1. The J call is doubtful: the DNA matches TRBJ2-7 better. CDR3 length equals 13 residues. The germline V gene has CDR1 ENHRY and CDR2 SYGVKD. The CDR3 DNA follows: TGTGCCATCAGCTACGGGACAGGGCACGAGCAGTACTGC. It translates to CAISYGTGHEQYC.

CDR3 sequence reads: CATSRLRDREGGGTNEKLFF. The CDR3 coding sequence is TGTGCCACCAGCAGACTGCGGGACAGGGAGGGAGGAGGAACTAATGAAAAACTGTTTTTT. The chain recombines TRBV15 with TRBJ1-4, with 9 bases identical to TRBD1. CDR3 size: 20 residues. V lost 2 bases and J lost 1; bases outside the gene matches: 14. From germline, CDR1 is LNHNV and CDR2 YYDKDF (reference sequence).

The V call is TRBV6-2 or TRBV6-3, the J call TRBJ1-5, with D maybe TRBD1 (6 bases). The germline V gene has CDR1 MNHEY and CDR2 SVGEGT. CDR3 size: 16 residues. Trimming took off 10 bases at V and 4 bases at J, with 23 bases between the two ends. DNA for the CDR3: TGTGCCACCGCCCCGTCCTCGGACAGAGATAATCAGCCCCAGCATTTT. Encoded protein: CATAPSSDRDNQPQHF.

The genes are TRBV7-9 and TRBJ1-5; 8 positions agree with TRBD1. Germline lookup yields CDR1 SEHNR and CDR2 FQNEAQ (reference sequence). The J segment lost 5 bases and the V segment lost 5 bases, leaving 14 bases of the junction unmatched. This CDR3 has 17 residues. The CDR3 region has the DNA TGTGCCAGCAGCGGTGCCTTACTGGGACAGGCAGATCAGCCCCAGCATTTT. Its protein is CASSGALLGQADQPQHF.

This clonotype was counted between two and nine times. The genes are TRBV20-1 and TRBJ2-5; TRBD2 matches 8 bases. The CDR3 is 14 amino acids. Trimming removed 0 bases from V and 4 bases from J; junction bases left unmatched: 4. Per germline, CDR1 DFQATT and CDR2 SNEGSKA (reference sequence). The CDR3 spells CSARDSGGLETQYF. CDR3 nucleotides: TGCAGTGCTAGAGATTCGGGGGGGTTAGAGACCCAGTACTTC.